The 29 T cell receptor beta chains below were found in one sample sequenced in a study of cytomegalovirus exposure and HLA in healthy donors. PCR amplification relied on 60 Vbeta primers (plus 13 Jbeta primers). The table came from immunoSEQ multiplex PCR; TCRdb's copy has only in-frame clones and leaves some out. The profile shows 130,000 to 150,000 clones, less than 10% of them singletons. The sample consisted of PBMCs. These receptors all come from a male donor in good health and CMV-seronegative.

This chain joins TRBV6-1 and TRBJ1-1; a possible D gene is TRBD1 (5 bases). Trimming removed 7 bases from V and 1 base from J, with 13 bases in between. Germline V gene lookup returns CDR1 MNHNS and CDR2 SASEGT. This CDR3 has 14 amino acids. The CDR3 sequence is CASTLRAENTEAFF. The DNA for the CDR3 is TGTGCCAGCACCCTCAGGGCAGAGAACACTGAAGCTTTCTTT.

This sequence joins TRBV29-1 and TRBJ2-4, with D unresolved. V was clipped by 4 bases and J by 3 bases, with 10 bases between them. The CDR3 consists of 13 residues. CDR1 is SQVTM, CDR2 ANQGSEA, per germline. The CDR3 bases are TGCAGCGTTGTCTCGGTTTACAAAAACATTCAGTACTTC. Translating it yields CSVVSVYKNIQYF.

The chain joins TRBV4-3 to TRBJ1-6, with D unresolved. Germline V gene sequence: CDR1 LGHNA, CDR2 YSLEER. CDR3 length: 14 residues. With 0 bases removed from V and 13 bases from J, the gap between germline ends came to 13 bases. The CDR3 sequence: CASSQDSVRPPLHF. In DNA, the CDR3 is TGCGCCAGCAGCCAAGATTCGGTTCGTCCCCCCCTCCACTTT.

This clone has a handful of counts. The chain links TRBV5-1 to TRBJ2-4, with D tentatively TRBD2 (6 bases). The germline V gene has CDR1 SGHRS and CDR2 YFSETQ. The CDR3 totals 12 residues. V was pared by 0 bases and J by 12 bases, with 10 bases between. CDR3 residues: CASSLDGGPQYF. As DNA, the CDR3 is TGCGCCAGCAGCTTGGACGGGGGACCTCAGTACTTC. The whole variable domain, remainder taken from reference TRBV5-1 and TRBJ2-4, is KAGVTQTPRYLIKTRGQQVTLSCSPISGHRSVSWYQQTPGQGLQFLFEYFSETQRNKGNFPGRFSGRQFSNSRSEMNVSTLELGDSALYLCASSLDGGPQYFGAGTRLSVL.

This clone came up a few times. The chain employs TRBV27 and TRBJ1-1, with a weak D call TRBD1 (5 bases). V was clipped by 3 bases and J by 0 bases, with 14 bases between them. Per the germline V gene, CDR1 is MNHEY and CDR2 is SMNVEV (reference sequence). This CDR3 spans 16 amino acids. The CDR3 reads CASSFAGDGLNTEAFF. CDR3 nucleotide sequence: TGTGCCAGCAGTTTTGCGGGGGATGGATTGAACACTGAAGCTTTCTTT.

This clone was found a few times. The chain carries TRBV10-3 and TRBJ1-2; a weak D match, TRBD1 (6 bases). Trimming took 6 bases from V and 8 from J, leaving 19 bases between them. Germline V gene data show CDR1 as ENHRY and CDR2 as SYGVKD. The CDR3 has 14 residues. As DNA, the CDR3 is TGTGCCATCAGCGAGGAGGGGGATTTGTCGGGCTACACCTTC. The encoded protein is CAISEEGDLSGYTF.

The chain employs TRBV15 and TRBJ1-5, with 7 bases fitting TRBD1. Per the germline V gene, CDR1 is LNHNV and CDR2 is YYDKDF (reference sequence). The CDR3 consists of 13 residues. Trimming took 7 bases from V and 7 from J; bases not matched to a gene: 7. The CDR3 reads CATNVQGNQPQHF. For the CDR3, the DNA is TGTGCCACCAACGTACAGGGGAACCAGCCCCAGCATTTT.

This chain links TRBV27 with TRBJ1-1, with TRBD1 matching 7 bases. The V segment lost 2 bases and the J segment 1 base; nucleotides outside the gene matches: 10. This CDR3 has 17 amino acids. Per germline, CDR1 MNHEY and CDR2 SMNVEV (reference sequence). The CDR3 is CASSLTGAGLRNTEAFF. DNA of the CDR3: TGTGCCAGCAGTTTAACAGGGGCAGGATTGAGGAACACTGAAGCTTTCTTT.

The chain employs TRBV7-2 and TRBJ2-1, with a possible D match to TRBD2 (6 bases). The V and J ends lost 4 bases and 6 bases respectively, with 19 bases between them. Germline V CDR1 and CDR2: SGHTA, FQGNSA. This CDR3 has 16 amino acids. The CDR3 sequence: CASSSYGSRGSNEQFF. CDR3 nucleotide sequence: TGTGCCAGCAGCTCCTACGGGAGCAGAGGGTCCAATGAGCAGTTCTTC. The variable domain in full, with the rest retrieved from reference TRBV7-2 and TRBJ2-1, is GAGVSQSPSNKVTEKGKDVELRCDPISGHTALYWYRQSLGQGLEFLIYFQGNSAPDKSGLPSDRFSAERTGGSVSTLTIQRTQQEDSAVYLCASSSYGSRGSNEQFFGPGTRLTVL.

This clone was detected only a few times. This chain uses TRBV18 with TRBJ1-4; 8 positions match TRBD1. With V trimmed by 4 bases and J by 4 bases, 2 bases remained unmatched. Germline CDR1 KGHSH, CDR2 LQKENI. This CDR3 has 14 amino acids. The CDR3 DNA sequence: TGTGCCAGCTCACGGGGACAGGATAATGAAAAACTGTTTTTT. It codes for CASSRGQDNEKLFF.

This chain connects TRBV5-1 to TRBJ2-5; D may be TRBD1 (6 bases). Germline lookup yields CDR1 SGHRS and CDR2 YFSETQ. V lost 2 bases and J 2 bases, leaving 16 bases between the germline ends. The CDR3 has 16 residues. The DNA of the CDR3 is TGCGCCAGCAGCTTCAGAGGGCAGGGGAAACAAGAGACCCAGTACTTC. Amino acid sequence: CASSFRGQGKQETQYF.

Only a few counts were recorded for this clone. This chain links TRBV5-1 with TRBJ2-2, with 7 bases that match TRBD1. Germline V gives CDR1 SGHRS, CDR2 YFSETQ. Germline trimming cut 4 bases from V and 2 bases from J; bases unmatched to any gene: 11. The CDR3 extends over 17 amino acids. CDR3 bases: TGCGCCAGCAGCCAGGGACAGATTTCGGCAAACACCGGGGAGCTGTTTTTT. Residues: CASSQGQISANTGELFF.

V usage is TRBV5-6 and J usage is TRBJ2-7; perhaps TRBD1 as D (6 bases). There are 13 residues in the CDR3. Germline V gene lookup returns CDR1 SGHDT and CDR2 YYEEEE. Trimming shortened V by 4 bases and J by 7 bases, and 15 bases separated the two germline ends. The CDR3 sequence: CASSPRQVREQYF. For the CDR3, the DNA is TGTGCCAGCAGCCCCAGACAGGTTCGGGAGCAGTACTTC.

This clone was counted a few times. The rearrangement uses TRBV5-1 and TRBJ2-7, with 8 bases aligning to TRBD2. The ends lost 4 bases at V and 5 bases at J; junction bases unmatched: 8. Germline V lookup: CDR1 SGHRS, CDR2 YFSETQ. The CDR3 covers 14 residues. The CDR3 loop is CASSPPGGPDEQYF. The CDR3 nucleotides read TGCGCCAGCAGCCCCCCGGGGGGGCCCGACGAGCAGTACTTC. The full variable domain, completed using reference TRBV5-1 and TRBJ2-7, is KAGVTQTPRYLIKTRGQQVTLSCSPISGHRSVSWYQQTPGQGLQFLFEYFSETQRNKGNFPGRFSGRQFSNSRSEMNVSTLELGDSALYLCASSPPGGPDEQYFGPGTRLTVT.

The rearrangement uses TRBV4-2 and TRBJ2-2; D remains unclear. V was cut by 0 bases and J by 6 bases, with 11 bases left in between. The CDR3 sequence is 15 residues long. CDR1 is LGHNA and CDR2 is YNFKEQ in the germline V gene. This CDR3 is CASSQEELVAGELFF. CDR3 DNA: TGTGCCAGCAGCCAAGAGGAGCTAGTCGCCGGGGAGCTGTTTTTT.

This rearrangement joins TRBV19 to TRBJ1-1; D unresolved. Trimming took 7 bases from V and 6 from J, leaving 24 bases between them. The germline CDR1 and CDR2 sequences are LNHDA and SQIVND (reference sequence). The CDR3 covers 16 residues. For the CDR3, the DNA is TGTGCCAGTACTTCACCACGGCAGAGGCCTGTCGCTGAAGCTTTCTTT. This translates into CASTSPRQRPVAEAFF.

V gene TRBV2 combines with J gene TRBJ2-2, with 7 bases that match TRBD1. V shed 6 bases, J shed 5 bases, and the junction held 9 bases outside the gene matches. The CDR3 has 15 residues. Germline V CDR1 and CDR2: SNHLY, FYNNEI. The CDR3 region is CASSLTGDLTGELFF. The CDR3 nucleotides read TGTGCCAGCAGCCTCACAGGGGACCTGACCGGGGAGCTGTTTTTT.

This clone was seen a few times. J is TRBJ2-7 and V is TRBV29-1; D ambiguous. With 7 bases removed from V and 2 bases from J, the gap between germline ends came to 18 bases. The CDR3 is made up of 14 amino acids. CDR1 SQVTM and CDR2 ANQGSEA come from the germline V gene. CDR3 loop: CSATSSGPAYEQYF. As DNA, the CDR3 is TGCAGCGCCACCAGTTCGGGTCCGGCCTACGAGCAGTACTTC.

V is TRBV5-1 and J is TRBJ1-1, with D possibly being TRBD1 (5 bases). CDR3 length: 14 amino acids. V was trimmed by 2 bases and J by 3 bases, leaving 11 bases between them. CDR1 is SGHRS, CDR2 YFSETQ, per germline. The CDR3 sequence is CASSFVRVDTEAFF. CDR3 nucleotide sequence: TGCGCCAGCAGCTTCGTCAGGGTAGACACTGAAGCTTTCTTT.

This clone has more than one count but fewer than ten. V and J are TRBV29-1 and TRBJ2-5; 7 bases align to TRBD2. The CDR3 covers 14 residues. Per the germline V gene, CDR1 is SQVTM and CDR2 is ANQGSEA. The V and J ends lost 6 bases and 5 bases, in that order; junction bases with no gene match: 12. CDR3 sequence (DNA): TGCAGCGTATCCTGGGGGGGAGGAGGGGAGACCCAGTACTTC. This sequence encodes CSVSWGGGGETQYF.

The J gene is TRBJ2-5, the V gene TRBV10-3; 12 positions agree with TRBD2. Germline trimming cut 6 bases from V and 3 bases from J; bases unmatched to any gene: 2. This CDR3 spans 14 amino acids. Germline V gene lookup returns CDR1 ENHRY and CDR2 SYGVKD. CDR3 protein: CAIRASGGEETQYF. CDR3 DNA: TGTGCCATCAGGGCTAGCGGGGGGGAAGAGACCCAGTACTTC.

This clone appeared a few times. A junction end diverges from the germline sequence, so it may reflect a read error. This sequence joins TRBV7-7 and TRBJ2-2; 7 bases are a match to TRBD1. This CDR3 region has 15 residues. The germline CDR1 and CDR2 sequences are SSHAT and FNYEAQ (reference sequence). CDR3 in amino acids: CASSLRQGLNGELFF. CDR3 nucleotides: TGTGCTAGCAGCCTGAGACAGGGTCTGAACGGGGAGCTGTTTTTT.

As concerns this clone: At the DNA level, this CDR3 is encoded by other sequences in the same sample as well. The J gene is TRBJ1-1, the V gene TRBV5-6, with TRBD1 as a possible D gene (5 bases). The CDR3 has 15 residues. CDR1 is SGHDT, CDR2 YYEEEE, per germline. V was trimmed by 0 bases and J by 4 bases, leaving 13 bases between them. CDR3 nucleotide sequence: TGTGCCAGCAGCTTGGTGGAGGGGCTGGGCACTGAAGCTTTCTTT. It specifies CASSLVEGLGTEAFF. Complete variable domain (other parts from reference TRBV5-6 and TRBJ1-1): DAGVTQSPTHLIKTRGQQVTLRCSPKSGHDTVSWYQQALGQGPQFIFQYYEEEERQRGNFPDRFSGHQFPNYSSELNVNALLLGDSALYLCASSLVEGLGTEAFFGQGTRLTVV.

V gene TRBV30 combines with J gene TRBJ2-6; the match to TRBD1 covers 7 bases. Germline V gives CDR1 GTSNPN, CDR2 SVGIG (reference sequence). There are 16 residues in the CDR3. V gave up 4 bases and J gave up 0 bases; unmatched junction bases: 6. CDR3 loop: CAWIPGQRSGANVLTF. The DNA of the CDR3 is TGTGCCTGGATTCCGGGACAGCGCTCTGGGGCCAACGTCCTGACTTTC.

This chain joins TRBV19 and TRBJ1-1; 9 nucleotides match TRBD1. Germline trimming cut 5 bases from V and 1 base from J; bases unmatched to any gene: 5. The CDR3 covers 15 residues. The germline gives CDR1 LNHDA, CDR2 SQIVND (reference sequence). The CDR3 DNA sequence: TGTGCCAGTAGTTTACAGGGGGCGAAGAACACTGAAGCTTTCTTT. Residues: CASSLQGAKNTEAFF.

About this clone itself: The same CDR3 is also encoded by other DNA sequences in this sample. The V and J genes are TRBV19 and TRBJ1-2; 9 nucleotides match TRBD1. The germline V gene encodes CDR1 LNHDA and CDR2 SQIVND (reference sequence). The CDR3 has 17 residues. After removal of 5 bases from V and 2 bases from J, the junction contained 12 bases not matched to a gene. The CDR3 loop is CASSANRGRILNYGYTF. CDR3 bases: TGTGCCAGTAGTGCGAACAGGGGGCGCATACTAAACTATGGCTACACCTTC.

In its sample, this clone was seen a few times. This sample includes further DNA sequences coding for the same CDR3. The rearrangement joins TRBV7-6 to TRBJ2-3, with unresolved D. The CDR3 length is 12 residues. The V and J ends lost 5 bases and 7 bases respectively, with 10 bases between them. Germline-derived CDR1 and CDR2 are SGHVS and FNYEAQ. In nucleotides, the CDR3 is TGTGCCAGCAGCCCCTTCCTAAATACGCAGTATTTT. Translating gives CASSPFLNTQYF.

This clone occurred a few times. The chain links TRBV18 to TRBJ1-5; TRBD1 agrees at 11 bases. This CDR3 contains 14 residues. V lost 6 bases and J lost 6; bases outside the gene matches: 4. Germline V gene sequence: CDR1 KGHSH, CDR2 LQKENI. This CDR3 reads CASSPDRGLQPQHF. The CDR3 nucleotides read TGTGCCAGCTCGCCGGACAGGGGGCTTCAGCCCCAGCATTTT.

This chain links TRBV4-3 with TRBJ2-6, with 8 bases lining up with TRBD1. CDR1 and CDR2 from the germline V gene are LGHNA and YSLEER. V shed 1 base and J 0 bases; nucleotides not matched to a gene: 5. There are 18 residues in the CDR3. In nucleotides, the CDR3 is TGCGCCAGCAGCCAAGCGACGACAGGGGTCTCTGGGGCCAACGTCCTGACTTTC. It encodes CASSQATTGVSGANVLTF.